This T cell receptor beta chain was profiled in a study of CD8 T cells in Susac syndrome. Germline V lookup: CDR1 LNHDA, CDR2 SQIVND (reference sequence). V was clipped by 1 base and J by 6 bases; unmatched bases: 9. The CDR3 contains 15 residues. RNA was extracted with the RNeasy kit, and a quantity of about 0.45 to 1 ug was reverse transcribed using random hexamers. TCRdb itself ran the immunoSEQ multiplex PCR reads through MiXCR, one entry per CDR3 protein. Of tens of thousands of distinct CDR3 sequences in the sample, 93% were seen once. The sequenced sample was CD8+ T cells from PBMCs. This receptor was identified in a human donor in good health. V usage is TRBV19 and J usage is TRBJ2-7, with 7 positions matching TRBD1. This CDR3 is CASSIGGQTLREQYF. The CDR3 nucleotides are TGTGCCAGTAGTATAGGGGGACAGACTCTCCGCGAGCAGTACTTC.